Below are 21 T cell receptor beta chains sequenced from a single sample in a study of shared clonotypes between healthy human individuals. Sequencing was performed with immunoSEQ multiplex PCR; in TCRdb, only in-frame clones are kept and a portion is missing. The top ten clones hold under 15% of a sample with about 480,000 clones, approximately 79% of them seen once. The sequencing input was PBMCs. These receptors were obtained from a woman between 40 and 55 years old in good health. Some clones in this sample may be carry-over from other donors' samples.

In the case of this clone: Other DNA sequences in the sample encode the same CDR3. The DNA for the CDR3 is TGTGCCAGCTCACCTCTAGCGGGGGAATACAATGAGCAGTTCTTC. It translates to CASSPLAGEYNEQFF. The gene calls are TRBV18 and TRBJ2-1; 10 positions agree with TRBD2. The CDR3 runs to 15 residues. Germline CDR1 reads KGHSH; CDR2 reads LQKENI. V was clipped by 3 bases and J by 4 bases; unmatched bases: 3.

This clone has just one count. This chain links TRBV9 with TRBJ2-3; D gene unclear. The germline gives CDR1 SGDLS, CDR2 YYNGEE. The CDR3 runs 13 residues. The V and J ends lost 0 bases and 10 bases respectively, with 12 bases between them. The CDR3, as DNA: TGTGCCAGCAGCGTAGCCCCGGGTGGCGCGCAGTATTTT. The encoded protein is CASSVAPGGAQYF.

V and J are TRBV28 and TRBJ1-5, with a weak D call TRBD1 (5 bases). This CDR3 has 12 amino acids. Germline assignment: CDR1 MDHEN and CDR2 SYDVKM. Trimming left V 7 bases short and J 4 bases short, with 8 bases between. CDR3 in DNA: TGTGCCAGCACGGGGCCAAATCAGCCCCAGCATTTT. It codes for CASTGPNQPQHF.

This clone has only a few counts. The chain employs TRBV19 and TRBJ1-1; no firm D call. Trimming removed 7 bases from V and 1 base from J, with 4 bases in between. The CDR3 is 11 residues long. The germline CDR1 and CDR2 sequences are LNHDA and SQIVND (reference sequence). The CDR3 is CASTRNTEAFF. The CDR3 DNA sequence: TGTGCCAGTACTCGGAACACTGAAGCTTTCTTT.

The chain employs TRBV19 and TRBJ1-1; maybe TRBD1 (6 bases). The CDR3 contains 13 residues. V lost 5 bases and J 3 bases, leaving 10 bases between the germline ends. CDR1 is LNHDA and CDR2 is SQIVND in the germline V gene (reference sequence). CDR3 sequence: CASSSQGDTEAFF. The CDR3 DNA reads TGTGCCAGTAGTTCACAGGGAGACACTGAAGCTTTCTTT.

V gene TRBV6-6 combines with J gene TRBJ2-1; D ambiguous. Trimming took off 6 bases at V and 4 bases at J, with 16 bases between the two ends. CDR1 and CDR2 from the germline V gene are MNHNY and SVGAGI (reference sequence). There are 15 residues in the CDR3. CDR3 sequence (DNA): TGTGCCAGCAGCGCCTTGGCTCCCAATTACAATGAGCAGTTCTTC. This encodes CASSALAPNYNEQFF.

CDR3 sequence: CAWSDGTSGSPYEQYF. In DNA, the CDR3 is TGTGCCTGGAGTGATGGGACTAGCGGGTCCCCCTACGAGCAGTACTTC. This chain links TRBV30 with TRBJ2-7, with 12 bases that match TRBD2. This CDR3 is built from 16 residues. V lost 1 base and J lost 2; bases outside the gene matches: 6. Germline V CDR1 and CDR2: GTSNPN, SVGIG (reference sequence).

The chain joins TRBV30 to TRBJ1-4, with 8 bases aligning to TRBD1. Trimming at V came to 7 bases and at J to 4 bases, leaving 5 bases not matched to a gene. This CDR3 spans 13 amino acids. CDR1 and CDR2 from the germline V gene are GTSNPN and SVGIG (reference sequence). Here the CDR3 reads CALPGQDNEKLFF. CDR3 DNA sequence: TGTGCCTTACCGGGACAGGATAATGAAAAACTGTTTTTT.

V gene TRBV4-3 combines with J gene TRBJ2-7, with 7 bases identical to TRBD1. CDR3 size: 15 residues. CDR1 is LGHNA, CDR2 YSLEER, per germline. Trimming at V came to 1 base and at J to 0 bases, leaving 3 bases not matched to a gene. CDR3 protein: CASSQGQGSSYEQYF. The CDR3 region has the DNA TGCGCCAGCAGCCAAGGACAGGGCAGCTCCTACGAGCAGTACTTC.

On this clone itself: A single base is all that separates this from a far larger clone, so a read error is likely. Because the CDR3's place on the DNA is in doubt, the DNA is left out and the CDR3 is given as listed by TCRdb. The chain links TRBV28 to TRBJ2-2; the table's D gene call, TRBD2, was not cross checked with the DNA. Germline loops: CDR1 MDHEN, CDR2 SYDVKM. The CDR3 spans 14 residues, counting both ends. CDR3 protein: CASWASGSGGELLF.

Regarding this clone: The same CDR3 also results from other DNA sequences found in this sample. The V call is TRBV28, the J call TRBJ2-2; no clear D gene. V lost 6 bases and J lost 2, with 4 bases in between. The CDR3 is 12 amino acids. Looked up from germline, CDR1 is MDHEN and CDR2 is SYDVKM. The CDR3: CASRLNTGELFF. CDR3 DNA: TGTGCCAGCAGACTAAACACCGGGGAGCTGTTTTTT.

The gene calls are TRBV6-1 and TRBJ1-5; D gene unclear. CDR1 and CDR2 from the germline V gene are MNHNS and SASEGT. Deletions cut 6 bases from V and 3 bases from J, with 15 bases between. The length of the CDR3 is 15 residues. The CDR3 DNA follows: TGTGCCAGCAGCATTAAACCCCAGTCCAATCAGCCCCAGCATTTT. As protein: CASSIKPQSNQPQHF.

The chain links TRBV28 to TRBJ1-4, with 7 positions matching TRBD1. Per germline, CDR1 MDHEN and CDR2 SYDVKM. The CDR3 contains 16 residues. Unmatched junction bases numbered 9, after V lost 6 bases and J lost 2 bases. DNA of the CDR3: TGTGCCAGCAGCCCATCCGACAGGGTCACTAATGAAAAACTGTTTTTT. It is translated as CASSPSDRVTNEKLFF. Filled out from reference TRBV28 and TRBJ1-4, the complete variable domain reads DVKVTQSSRYLVKRTGEKVFLECVQDMDHENMFWYRQDPGLGLRLIYFSYDVKMKEKGDIPEGYSVSREKKERFSLILESASTNQTSMYLCASSPSDRVTNEKLFFGSGTQLSVL.

To note about this clone: This sample also contains other DNA sequences that code for the same CDR3. J is TRBJ2-7 and V is TRBV6-1, with D perhaps TRBD2 (5 bases). V lost 2 bases, J lost 4 bases, and 6 bases lay in between. Germline loops: CDR1 MNHNS, CDR2 SASEGT. The CDR3 loop spans 12 amino acids. CDR3 nucleotide sequence: TGTGCCAGCAGTGAACGGGGTTACGAGCAGTACTTC. It encodes CASSERGYEQYF.

The chain recombines TRBV7-3 with TRBJ2-5; 13 nucleotides align to TRBD2. The end of the DNA is better explained by TRBJ2-7, so the J call may be wrong. The CDR3 spans 14 residues. Germline CDR1 and CDR2: SGHTA and FQGTGA. The CDR3 DNA reads as TGTGCCAGCAGCTCCGGACTAGCGGGGGACGAGCAGTACTTC. Translating gives CASSSGLAGDEQYF.

This clone appeared once. At the DNA level, this CDR3 is encoded by other sequences in the same sample as well. The chain links TRBV30 to TRBJ2-7; 8 bases are shared with TRBD2. The CDR3 loop spans 16 amino acids. Trimming cost V 2 bases and J 1 base; bases outside gene matches: 10. Germline values: CDR1 GTSNPN, CDR2 SVGIG (reference sequence). CDR3 DNA sequence: TGTGCCTGGAGTCTATATGTTACTAGCGGTTCCTACGAGCAGTACTTC. Protein sequence: CAWSLYVTSGSYEQYF.

This chain connects TRBV28 to TRBJ1-3, with D perhaps matching TRBD1 (5 bases). Germline lookup yields CDR1 MDHEN and CDR2 SYDVKM. This CDR3 spans 14 amino acids. Trimming took 6 bases from V and 0 from J, leaving 9 bases between them. CDR3 nucleotide sequence: TGTGCCAGCAGATCGGGGCTCTCTGGAAACACCATATATTTT. Encoded protein: CASRSGLSGNTIYF.

This chain joins TRBV5-1 and TRBJ2-2, with 7 bases aligning to TRBD2. The V gene end was trimmed by 2 bases and the J gene end by 4 bases; junction bases not matched to a gene: 5. The CDR3 runs 15 residues. CDR1 SGHRS and CDR2 YFSETQ come from the germline V gene. The chain's CDR3 is CASSFGLGGTGELFF. As DNA, the CDR3 is TGCGCCAGCAGCTTCGGACTAGGAGGCACCGGGGAGCTGTTTTTT.

The chain joins TRBV28 to TRBJ2-7; either TRBD1 or TRBD2 may fit D (5 bases each). Trimming removed 6 bases from V and 3 bases from J, with 12 bases in between. This CDR3 comprises 13 residues. Germline values: CDR1 MDHEN, CDR2 SYDVKM. CDR3 nucleotides: TGTGCCAGCAGGGTGGGTGGGGGCTACGAGCAGTACTTC. Its translation is CASRVGGGYEQYF.

The CDR3 region is CASSLMDSAHEQYF. The CDR3 nucleotides are TGTGCCAGCAGCCTAATGGACAGCGCACACGAGCAGTACTTC. V and J are TRBV7-9 and TRBJ2-7; tentatively, D is TRBD1 (6 bases). Germline CDR1 reads SEHNR; CDR2 reads FQNEAQ (reference sequence). The CDR3 runs 14 residues. V gave up 5 bases and J gave up 5 bases, with 16 bases separating them.

This rearrangement joins TRBV7-3 to TRBJ1-2; D is perhaps TRBD1 (6 bases). The germline V gene has CDR1 SGHTA and CDR2 FQGTGA. Trimming shortened V by 5 bases and J by 8 bases, and 18 bases separated the two germline ends. This CDR3 is 14 amino acids long. CDR3 nucleotides: TGTGCCAGCAGCCCCAGCCGGGGGGCGGAAGGCTACACCTTC. Amino acids: CASSPSRGAEGYTF.